The next 23 T cell receptor beta chains were all read from a single sample in a study of T cells in Graves' hyperthyroidism and ophthalmopathy. The TCR beta CDR3 regions underwent amplification using RNA transcripts as the source. TCR CDR3 regions were first amplified by RT-PCR with HTBI primers. TCRdb recomputed calls from the multiplex PCR reads with MiXCR, one row per CDR3 protein. Counted here are about 350,000 distinct CDR3 sequences, around 18% occurring once; the ten biggest clones make up roughly a sixth. Specimen: blood. These receptors were obtained from a woman aged 40 to 55 with Graves' ophthalmopathy.

This clonotype was detected many times. The CDR3, as DNA: TGTGCCAGTAGTCTTGGACAGGCTATCTCCTACGAGCAGTACTTC. As protein: CASSLGQAISYEQYF. The gene calls are TRBV19 and TRBJ2-7, with 7 bases fitting TRBD1. This CDR3 has 15 amino acids. Germline assignment: CDR1 LNHDA and CDR2 SQIVND (reference sequence). Trimming took 5 bases from V and 0 from J; bases not matched to a gene: 7.

The chain employs TRBV20-1 and TRBJ2-7; TRBD1 matches 9 bases. CDR1 and CDR2 from the germline V gene are DFQATT and SNEGSKA (reference sequence). V lost 7 bases to trimming and J lost 0 bases; unmatched junction nucleotides: 4. This CDR3 has 13 residues. CDR3 in DNA: TGCAGTGTGTACAGGGGGCTCTCCTACGAGCAGTACTTC. Translated, it gives CSVYRGLSYEQYF.

Many counts were recorded for this clonotype. The chain carries TRBV30 and TRBJ1-3; D unresolved. CDR1 is GTSNPN and CDR2 is SVGIG in the germline V gene (reference sequence). This CDR3 contains 11 residues. Trimming left V 4 bases short and J 3 bases short, with 4 bases between. In nucleotides, the CDR3 is TGTGCCTGGATTAATGGAAACACCATATATTTT. This codes for CAWINGNTIYF.

This clonotype was picked up many times. The chain links TRBV11-2 to TRBJ1-1; tentative D call: TRBD1 (5 bases). CDR3 length equals 15 residues. Trimming shortened V by 3 bases and J by 1 base, and 12 bases separated the two germline ends. Germline V lookup: CDR1 SGHAT, CDR2 FQNNGV. The CDR3, as DNA: TGTGCCAGCAGCTTTGGAGCGGGACCGAACACTGAAGCTTTCTTT. It codes for CASSFGAGPNTEAFF.

This clonotype occurred many times. The V and J genes are TRBV30 and TRBJ1-1, with 8 bases aligning to TRBD1. Germline CDR1 GTSNPN, CDR2 SVGIG (reference sequence). Trimming took 1 base from V and 11 from J; bases not matched to a gene: 12. This CDR3 spans 14 amino acids. CDR3 sequence: CAWSDLPRGPSAFF. The DNA of the CDR3 is TGTGCCTGGAGTGACTTACCCAGGGGGCCATCTGCTTTCTTT.

This clonotype was observed many times. V and J are TRBV11-2 and TRBJ2-2; no reliable D call. Trimming took 3 bases from V and 6 from J, leaving 11 bases between them. The CDR3 contains 14 residues. Per germline, CDR1 SGHAT and CDR2 FQNNGV. The CDR3 nucleotides read TGTGCCAGCAGCTTCGACCGTTATGCCGGGGAGCTGTTTTTT. Residues: CASSFDRYAGELFF.

V usage is TRBV19 and J usage is TRBJ2-1; the D gene is possibly TRBD2 (5 bases). The germline CDR1 and CDR2 sequences are LNHDA and SQIVND (reference sequence). V was clipped by 3 bases and J by 7 bases, with 16 bases between them. The CDR3 runs 15 residues. Here the CDR3 reads CASSIERLPRNEQFF. The CDR3 coding sequence is TGTGCCAGTAGTATTGAAAGACTACCCCGGAATGAGCAGTTCTTC.

This clonotype was counted many times. J is TRBJ1-2 and V is TRBV6-5; D not resolved. The CDR3 length is 14 residues. Deletions cut 8 bases from V and 6 bases from J, with 19 bases between. Germline V gene lookup returns CDR1 MNHEY and CDR2 SVGAGI. The DNA of the CDR3 is TGTGCCAGCTGCAGGAATCCCCTAAGGGATGGCTACACCTTC. This encodes CASCRNPLRDGYTF.

The V gene is TRBV6-1, the J gene TRBJ1-6; 11 nucleotides line up with TRBD1. The length of the CDR3 is 15 residues. Germline CDR1 and CDR2: MNHNS and SASEGT. V was clipped by 5 bases and J by 9 bases; unmatched bases: 6. The CDR3 DNA follows: TGTGCCAGCAGTCGGCCGGGACAGGGGGGTTCACCCCTCCACTTT. This codes for CASSRPGQGGSPLHF.

The chain joins TRBV12-3 or TRBV12-4 to TRBJ2-5, with D tentatively TRBD1 (5 bases). This CDR3 comprises 14 residues. The V end lost 3 bases, the J end lost 3 bases, and 11 bases lay between the germline ends. The CDR3 DNA reads as TGTGCCAGCAGTTTGTCCCTAGGGGAAGAGACCCAGTACTTC. Its translation: CASSLSLGEETQYF.

This clonotype was counted ten times or more. The CDR3 DNA reads TGTGCCAGCAGCCTCTCGACAGGAACAACTTATCAGCCCCAGCATTTT. Its protein is CASSLSTGTTYQPQHF. This chain links TRBV7-2 with TRBJ1-5, with D possibly TRBD1 on 6 matching bases. Germline V gene lookup returns CDR1 SGHTA and CDR2 FQGNSA. The CDR3 consists of 16 residues. With 5 bases removed from V and 5 bases from J, the gap between germline ends came to 19 bases.

This clonotype was detected ten times or more. J is TRBJ1-1 and V is TRBV6-5; D remains ambiguous. CDR1 is MNHEY, CDR2 SVGAGI, per germline. The CDR3 runs 14 residues. V was pared by 4 bases and J by 0 bases, with 9 bases between. The CDR3 region has the DNA TGTGCCAGCAGTTTAGCCGCGATGAACACTGAAGCTTTCTTT. It translates to CASSLAAMNTEAFF.

This clonotype has ten or more counts. The chain is built from TRBV13 and TRBJ2-7, with D possibly being TRBD2 (5 bases). CDR1 and CDR2 from the germline V gene are PRHDT and FYEKMQ (reference sequence). This CDR3 region has 14 residues. Trimming cost V 2 bases and J 5 bases, with 13 bases left between them. The CDR3 reads CASSLWLAGHEQYF. CDR3 in DNA: TGTGCCAGCAGCTTATGGCTAGCCGGACACGAGCAGTACTTC.

In its sample, this clonotype was seen many times. V gene TRBV7-9 combines with J gene TRBJ1-2; no firm D call. The V end was cut by 5 bases, the J end by 2 bases, with 12 bases between. Germline CDR1 SEHNR, CDR2 FQNEAQ (reference sequence). This CDR3 region has 14 residues. This CDR3 reads CASSPTLPNYGYTF. The DNA for the CDR3 is TGTGCCAGCAGCCCTACCCTCCCCAACTATGGCTACACCTTC.

The rearrangement joins TRBV19 to TRBJ1-2, with no clear D. This CDR3 has 15 amino acids. The germline V gene encodes CDR1 LNHDA and CDR2 SQIVND (reference sequence). V lost 8 bases, J lost 2 bases, and 18 bases lay in between. The CDR3 DNA sequence: TGTGCCAGTGAAGGTCGGCAGAACCTAAACTATGGCTACACCTTC. It codes for CASEGRQNLNYGYTF. Looking up the rest from reference TRBV19 and TRBJ1-2 gives the full variable domain: DGGITQSPKYLFRKEGQNVTLSCEQNLNHDAMYWYRQDPGQGLRLIYYSQIVNDFQKGDIAEGYSVSREKKESFPLTVTSAQKNPTAFYLCASEGRQNLNYGYTFGSGTRLTVV.

The V and J genes are TRBV24-1 and TRBJ2-7; 13 bases are a match to TRBD2. Germline V gene data show CDR1 as KGHDR and CDR2 as SFDVKD. The CDR3 is 15 amino acids. V shed 5 bases and J 2 bases; nucleotides not matched to a gene: 2. Written as DNA, the CDR3 is TGTGCCACCAGTGGAGGGACTAGCGGGGCCTACGAGCAGTACTTC. Amino acid sequence: CATSGGTSGAYEQYF.

This clonotype showed up just a few times. This may be a read error, as it is one base from a much larger clone. The chain employs TRBV9 and TRBJ1-6; D is uncertain. CDR1 is SGDLS and CDR2 is YYNGEE in the germline V gene. Trimming took 3 bases from V and 7 from J, leaving 8 bases between them. The CDR3 runs to 13 residues. The CDR3 sequence: CASSEVPNSPLHF. The CDR3 DNA is TGTGCCAGCAGCGAGGTACCCAATTCACCCCTCCACTTT.

In this sample, this clonotype turned up many times. The V call is TRBV5-4, the J call TRBJ1-1; unclear D gene. There are 13 residues in the CDR3. V was clipped by 3 bases and J by 1 base, with 7 bases between them. CDR1 and CDR2 from the germline V gene are SGHNT and YYREEE (reference sequence). CDR3 bases: TGTGCCAGCAGCTGGGCCTCGAACACTGAAGCTTTCTTT. Translation gives CASSWASNTEAFF.

There are a few counts of this clonotype. The J gene is TRBJ2-2, the V gene TRBV5-6, with 10 bases that match TRBD1. The germline V gene has CDR1 SGHDT and CDR2 YYEEEE. The CDR3 covers 16 residues. The junction had 8 bases not matched to a gene; V was cut back by 3 bases and J by 6 bases. The DNA for the CDR3 is TGTGCCAGCAGCTCCGCCTGGACAGGGGGACCCGGGGAGCTGTTTTTT. Translating gives CASSSAWTGGPGELFF. Looking up the rest from reference TRBV5-6 and TRBJ2-2 gives the full variable domain: DAGVTQSPTHLIKTRGQQVTLRCSPKSGHDTVSWYQQALGQGPQFIFQYYEEEERQRGNFPDRFSGHQFPNYSSELNVNALLLGDSALYLCASSSAWTGGPGELFFGEGSRLTVL.

The CDR3 DNA reads as TGTGCCAGCAGTTTCTTGGGGTGGCCGAACTATCAGCCCCAGCATTTT. Protein sequence: CASSFLGWPNYQPQHF. The chain links TRBV12-3 or TRBV12-4 to TRBJ1-5; no firm D call. With 3 bases removed from V and 5 bases from J, the gap between germline ends came to 17 bases. There are 16 residues in the CDR3.

Worth noting for this clonotype: The conserved final phenylalanine or tryptophan is absent from the CDR3, which likely points to a read error. V usage is TRBV6-4 and J usage is TRBJ2-3, with D uncertain. Trimming removed 5 bases from V and 5 bases from J, with 11 bases in between. This CDR3 region has 13 residues. CDR1 and CDR2 (germline): MRHNA, SNTAGT. DNA for the CDR3: TGTGCCAGCAGTAAAGTCTCACGAGATACGCAGTATTGT. It yields the protein CASSKVSRDTQYC.

The table lists this clonotype with many counts. The chain has TRBV9 and TRBJ2-5; tentatively, D is TRBD2 (5 bases). Germline V gene sequence: CDR1 SGDLS, CDR2 YYNGEE. The V gene lost 4 bases and the J gene lost 1 base, with 20 bases spanning the gap. CDR3 length equals 17 residues. Here the CDR3 DNA reads TGTGCCAGCAGCCCCTCGGTGGACTTGCGGGTCCAAGAGACCCAGTACTTC. Its protein is CASSPSVDLRVQETQYF.

V gene TRBV11-2 combines with J gene TRBJ2-5; TRBD2 matches at 9 bases. Losses at the gene ends were 8 bases for V and 5 bases for J; bases not matched to a gene: 15. CDR1 and CDR2 from the germline V gene are SGHAT and FQNNGV. This CDR3 spans 16 amino acids. CDR3 in DNA: TGTGCCAGCCGACTAGCGGAGGGCACGAGGGGGGAGACCCAGTACTTC. Translating gives CASRLAEGTRGETQYF. Full variable domain (outside the CDR3, taken from reference TRBV11-2 and TRBJ2-5): EAGVAQSPRYKIIEKRQSVAFWCNPISGHATLYWYQQILGQGPKLLIQFQNNGVVDDSQLPKDRFSAERLKGVDSTLKIQPAKLEDSAVYLCASRLAEGTRGETQYFGPGTRLLVL.